This TCR beta chain originates from a study of blood T cell repertoires in COVID-19 (dated by TCRdb to about 2020). Some background on the complete study: The collaborator samples originated in the United States, Italy and Spain and spanned the acute and convalescent phases of COVID-19. The prospective study material was composed of cDNA or gDNA derived from T cells, B-cell-depleted T cells, or PBMCs. Deeply sampled blood TCRbeta repertoires from subjects exposed to, actively infected with, or recovered from COVID-19 were included in the dataset. The repertoires were released in a freely available public database intended as a resource for research on the immune response to SARS-CoV-2. The samples were drawn from the first 160 participants of the ongoing ImmuneRACE study and from 1,254 subjects provided by 6 global collaborators. The sample metadata nearly always contained a de-identified subject ID, COVID-19 status, age in years and sex. Where available, HLA class I and class II types were taken from metadata supplied by the sample provider and were not determined by assay-based typing. General study outcomes and caveats: How much clinical and demographic metadata was included differed by source and by participant, and the metadata was provided uncurated.

From the germline V gene (reference sequence), CDR1 is GTSNPN and CDR2 is SVGIG. Spanning cysteine to phenylalanine, the CDR3 consists of 12 amino acids. The sequence is cut down to CDR3 DNA, 36 bases in frame from base 1. V is reduced by 3 bases and J by 7 bases, leaving a spacing of 10 bases between them. Each collaborating institution followed its own protocols to collect whole blood in K2EDTA tubes. For TCRbeta analysis, collaborators shipped samples in one of three forms: frozen whole blood, isolated PBMCs, or DNA extracted from either of those sample types. TCRbeta CDR3 regions were amplified from genomic DNA using the immunoSEQ Assay, a bias-controlled multiplex PCR. The paper's processing steps were these. Within the assay, amplification of reference gene primers was used to estimate how many nucleated cells each sample contained. Sequence reads were collapsed and filtered to measure the absolute abundance of every unique TCRbeta CDR3 rearrangement. For each sample, productive Simpson clonality was calculated as the square root of Simpson's diversity index across productive rearrangements. Here the immuneACCESS table is served through TCRdb, limited to in-frame sequences with V and J called. Missing clones are a known gap in these copies; in checked studies unresolved V genes cover under half, and the rest lacks a known reason. Clone size and the V and J calls come from that table; the DNA yielded D and trimming. This sample comprises about 98,000 clones, around nine tenths of them detected only once. 10% of the sample goes to the ten largest clones.

Notes on this clone: Its antigen has not been determined. There are no base qualities to consult, and no much larger clone falls within one base.

The sample was peripheral blood. The clonotype was recovered from a man aged 45 to 65 with acute or convalescent COVID-19. The sequence links TRBV30 to TRBJ2-1; the D gene is perhaps TRBD2, on 6 matching bases. The bases are TGTGCCTGGAGCGGGACTGGTAATGAGCAGTTCTTC. Translation gives CAWSGTGNEQFF.